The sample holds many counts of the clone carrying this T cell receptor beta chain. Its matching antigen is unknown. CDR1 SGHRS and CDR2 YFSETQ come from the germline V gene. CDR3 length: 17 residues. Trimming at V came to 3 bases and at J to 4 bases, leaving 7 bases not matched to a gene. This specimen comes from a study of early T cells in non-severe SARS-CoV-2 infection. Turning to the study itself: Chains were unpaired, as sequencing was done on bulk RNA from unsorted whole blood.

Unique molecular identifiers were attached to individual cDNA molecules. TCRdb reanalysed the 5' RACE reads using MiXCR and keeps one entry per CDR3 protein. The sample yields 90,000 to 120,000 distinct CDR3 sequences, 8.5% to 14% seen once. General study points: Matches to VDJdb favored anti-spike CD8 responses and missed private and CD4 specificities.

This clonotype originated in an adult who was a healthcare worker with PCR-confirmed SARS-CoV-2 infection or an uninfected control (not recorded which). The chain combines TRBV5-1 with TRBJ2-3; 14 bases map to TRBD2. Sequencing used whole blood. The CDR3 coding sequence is TGCGCCAGCAGCTCGGGACTAGCGGGAGCCATGGCAGATACGCAGTATTTT. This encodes CASSSGLAGAMADTQYF.